This TCR beta chain was profiled in a study of preoperative IRX-2 immunotherapy in early breast cancer. The CDR3 length is 11 residues. Trimming took 5 bases from V and 8 from J, leaving 9 bases between them. As for treatment: preoperative locoregional IRX-2 cytokine immunotherapy. Samples came from a phase Ib trial of preoperative locoregional IRX-2 cytokine immunotherapy. The method was immunoSEQ multiplex PCR; TCRdb's version includes in-frame clones alone and lacks a portion of them. The table shows tens of thousands of clones, with around 79% occurring only once. The sequenced sample was lymph node tissue, obtained after IRX-2 immunotherapy. This chain joins TRBV6-7 and TRBJ1-2; D gene ambiguous. TRBV6-7 is labeled an ORF, and its function is uncertain. This sequence was found in a human donor with breast cancer. For the CDR3, the DNA is TGTGCCAGCAGTGAATCAAGGGGCTACACCTTC. Amino acids: CASSESRGYTF.